This T cell receptor beta chain comes out of a study of response to subunit inactivated influenza vaccine. There are 15 residues in the CDR3. Trimming took off 6 bases at V and 9 bases at J, with 21 bases between the two ends. The germline V gene encodes CDR1 MDHEN and CDR2 SYDVKM. TCRdb processed the RT-PCR reads anew with MiXCR; each CDR3 protein has one entry. In the table there are under 500,000 distinct CDR3 sequences, approximately 11% of which are singletons. The material sequenced was PBMCs from blood, taken 40 to 50 days after vaccination. The receptor comes from a man aged 45-65 years who received an inactivated influenza vaccine. This chain links TRBV28 with TRBJ1-5, with unresolved D. CDR3 sequence reads: CASSYPGSVPGPQHF. The DNA for the CDR3 is TGTGCCAGCAGCTACCCCGGGTCAGTACCTGGGCCCCAGCATTTT.